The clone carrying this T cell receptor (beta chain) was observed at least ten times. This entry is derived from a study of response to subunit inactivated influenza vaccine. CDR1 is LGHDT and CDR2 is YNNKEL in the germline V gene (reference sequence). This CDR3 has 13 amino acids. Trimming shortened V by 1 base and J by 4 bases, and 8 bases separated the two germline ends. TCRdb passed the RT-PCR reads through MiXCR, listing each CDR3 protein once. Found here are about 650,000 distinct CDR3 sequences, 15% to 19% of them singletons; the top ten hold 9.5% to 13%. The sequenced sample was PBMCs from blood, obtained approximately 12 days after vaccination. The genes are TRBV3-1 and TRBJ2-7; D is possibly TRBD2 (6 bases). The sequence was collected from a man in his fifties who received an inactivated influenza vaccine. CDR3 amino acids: CASSQVEGYEQYF. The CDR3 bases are TGTGCCAGCAGCCAAGTGGAGGGATACGAGCAGTACTTC.